One T cell receptor (beta chain) is described in this entry. Its specific antigen is unknown. Nothing much larger sits one base from this clone, and base qualities are not available. The record originates from a study of shared clonotypes between healthy human individuals (dated by TCRdb to between 2020 and 2021). The study in broad terms: A couple of women and a few men aged 18 to 49 years were included in the cohort. Different laboratories and diverse techniques were used to prepare libraries and sequence TCR repertoires, to increase sequencing depth and limit assay-specific biases. Per donor, leukapheresis produced somewhere between about 0.94 and 10 billion PBMCs. The study deeply sequenced blood TCR repertoires of about 5 healthy adults to estimate repertoire size and the extent of clonotype sharing between individuals. For each donor, CD4 naive and CD4 memory were each run on three plates, CD8 naive on two plates, and CD8 memory on one plate. Overall results and qualifications from the work: Compared with non-shared clonotypes, clonotypes shared by all four sorted-subset donors had higher generation probabilities. Because the study included a small number of donors, the genetic and exposure-history diversity represented was limited. Larger estimated clonotype richness was generally found for naive subsets than for memory subsets. Only blood was sampled, and tissue TCR repertoires likely differ from those in blood. Pairwise subsampling indicated that sequencing depth was expected to affect the degree of clonotype sharing among donors. Incomplete sequencing was indicated by rarefaction of sorted-subset datasets, despite the large sequencing depth. Sharing across several donors was observed for around 5% of naive CD4, less than 4% of naive CD8, over 2% of memory CD4, and about 0.38% of memory CD8 clonotypes.

The donors were healthy, HIV-negative adults who had no recently reported acute infections or vaccinations. Every donor was a Caucasian adult living in Nashville, Tennessee, USA. CD4+ T cells were enriched by magnetic negative selection, after which naive cells were positively selected on CD45RA and the negative fraction was taken as the memory subset. Blood was obtained by leukapheresis, after which PBMCs were separated by Ficoll-Histopaque density gradient centrifugation and cryopreserved in liquid nitrogen vapor phase. Analytical flow cytometry was used to check the purity and quantity of each magnetically sorted T cell population. Each sorted fraction had its genomic DNA isolated and then quantified by UV absorbance on a Nanodrop 2000c. Using the deep immunoSEQ assay, multiplex PCR amplified TCR CDR3 regions from genomic DNA. Extracted genomic DNA from each cell subset was spread evenly across all wells of several immunoSEQ 96-well plates, with each plate serving as a replicate. For sorted subsets, approximately 190 ng of genomic DNA, equivalent to 25,000 to 35,000 T cell genomes, went into each replicate PCR. Purified libraries were measured with a Qubit 3.0 fluorometer, size-checked on a Bioanalyzer 2100, and measured again with the KAPA Library Quantification kit. Each immunoSEQ 96-well plate was sequenced on its own single-read 150-cycle Illumina NextSeq 550 flow cell. For the original study's pipeline: Because only junctional sequences without quality scores were contained in the immunoSEQ output, filtering matching that applied to full-length reads could not be performed. To assign V/J genes and CDR3, sequences were annotated against IMGT germline references using PyIR, a Python wrapper for IgBLAST v1.9. Reads were removed for weak V/J assignments (E-value above 1e-6), missing CDR3, stop codons, out-of-frame junctions, or ambiguous translated residues. V3J clonotypes were defined as sequences sharing an identical inferred V gene, J gene, and CDR3 amino acid sequence. To compute the percentage overlap between repertoires, the number of shared unique clonotypes was divided by the size of the smaller repertoire. Richness of each repertoire was evaluated using RTK rarefaction, the Chao1 estimator, and Recon v2.1 estimates of unobserved clonotypes. Generation probabilities for all TCRbeta clonotypes obtained by the gDNA method from four donors were computed using OLGA. TCRdb carries this immuneACCESS record with in-frame sequences only. Its versions omit some clonotypes, under half of them owing to an unresolved V gene in the studies checked, with the rest unexplained. Clone size and the V and J calls come from that table; the DNA yielded D and trimming. The sample table records hundreds of thousands of clones; around 74% of these occur just once. Clones ranked in the top ten supply 1.5% to 2% of the sample.

This TCR derives from a woman aged 25 to 39 in good health. Input material: memory CD4+ T cells sorted from blood. Sample cell subset or site, as interpreted from the label and publication: CD45RA-negative fraction.

The DNA is as follows: TGTGCCAGCAGCCTGATAACCAGGAACACTGAAGCTTTCTTT. Its translation is CASSLITRNTEAFF. The sequence links TRBV7-9 to TRBJ1-1; the D gene lacks a confident call. CDR1 and CDR2 (SEHNR, FQNEAQ) derive from the germline V gene (reference sequence). The CDR3 spans 14 residues, from the cysteine through the phenylalanine. The read is trimmed to its CDR3 DNA, 42 bases read in frame from base 1. The junction carries 11 bases between V and J, which are trimmed by 5 bases and 1 base respectively. With the rest looked up from the reference TRBV7-9 and TRBJ1-1 genes rather than sequenced, the full variable domain is DTGVSQNPRHKITKRGQNVTFRCDPISEHNRLYWYRQTLGQGPEFLTYFQNEAQLEKSRLLSDRFSAERPKGSFSTLEIQRTEQGDSAMYLCASSLITRNTEAFFGQGTRLTVV.